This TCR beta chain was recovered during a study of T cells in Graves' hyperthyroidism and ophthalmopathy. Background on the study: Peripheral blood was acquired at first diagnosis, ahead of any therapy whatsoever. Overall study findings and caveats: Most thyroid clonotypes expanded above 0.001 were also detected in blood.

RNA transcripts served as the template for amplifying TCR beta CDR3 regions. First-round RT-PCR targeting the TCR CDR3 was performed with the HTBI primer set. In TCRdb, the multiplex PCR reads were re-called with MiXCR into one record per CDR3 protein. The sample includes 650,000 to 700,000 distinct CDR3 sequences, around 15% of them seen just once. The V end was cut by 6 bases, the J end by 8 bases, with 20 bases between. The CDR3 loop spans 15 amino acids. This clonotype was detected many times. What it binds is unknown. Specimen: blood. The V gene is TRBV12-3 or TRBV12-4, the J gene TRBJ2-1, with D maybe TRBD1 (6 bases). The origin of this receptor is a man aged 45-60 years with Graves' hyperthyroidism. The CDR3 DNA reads TGTGCCAGCAGGCTCACAGGGTCTGCCGAGGATGAGCAGTTCTTC. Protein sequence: CASRLTGSAEDEQFF.